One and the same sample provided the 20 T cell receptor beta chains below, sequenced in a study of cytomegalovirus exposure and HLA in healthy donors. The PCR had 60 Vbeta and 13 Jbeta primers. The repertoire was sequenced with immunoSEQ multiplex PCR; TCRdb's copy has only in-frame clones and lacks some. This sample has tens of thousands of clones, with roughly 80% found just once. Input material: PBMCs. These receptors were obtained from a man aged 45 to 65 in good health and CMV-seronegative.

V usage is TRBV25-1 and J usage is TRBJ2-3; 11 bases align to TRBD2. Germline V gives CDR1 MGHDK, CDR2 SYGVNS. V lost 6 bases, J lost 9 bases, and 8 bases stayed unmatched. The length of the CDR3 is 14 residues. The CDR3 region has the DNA TGTGCCAGCAGGCCTAGCGGGGGGCCTGTAACGCAGTATTTT. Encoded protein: CASRPSGGPVTQYF.

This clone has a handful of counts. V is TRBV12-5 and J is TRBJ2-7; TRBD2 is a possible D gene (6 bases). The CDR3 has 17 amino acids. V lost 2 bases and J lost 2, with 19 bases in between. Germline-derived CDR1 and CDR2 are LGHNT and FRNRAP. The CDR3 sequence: CASGLPRGRGSPYEQYF. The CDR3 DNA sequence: TGTGCTAGTGGTTTGCCCCGTGGGCGGGGTAGTCCCTACGAGCAGTACTTC.

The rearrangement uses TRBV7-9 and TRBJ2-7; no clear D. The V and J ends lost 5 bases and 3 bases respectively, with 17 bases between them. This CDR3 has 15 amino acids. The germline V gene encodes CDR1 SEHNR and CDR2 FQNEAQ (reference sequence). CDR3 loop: CASSPFRHRSYEQYF. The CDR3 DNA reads TGTGCCAGCAGCCCATTCCGGCACAGAAGCTACGAGCAGTACTTC.

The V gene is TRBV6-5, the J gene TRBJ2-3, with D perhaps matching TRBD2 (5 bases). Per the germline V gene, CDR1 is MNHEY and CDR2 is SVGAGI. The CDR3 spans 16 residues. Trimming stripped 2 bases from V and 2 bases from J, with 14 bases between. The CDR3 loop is CASSYPMGRLTDTQYF. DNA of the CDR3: TGTGCCAGCAGTTACCCCATGGGGAGACTCACAGATACGCAGTATTTT.

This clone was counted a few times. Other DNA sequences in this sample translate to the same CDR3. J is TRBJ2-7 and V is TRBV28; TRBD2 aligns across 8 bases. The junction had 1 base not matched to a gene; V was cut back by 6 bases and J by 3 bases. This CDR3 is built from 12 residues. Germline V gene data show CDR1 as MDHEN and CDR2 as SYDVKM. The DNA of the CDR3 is TGTGCCAGCAGGGGACTAGTCTACGAGCAGTACTTC. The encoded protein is CASRGLVYEQYF.

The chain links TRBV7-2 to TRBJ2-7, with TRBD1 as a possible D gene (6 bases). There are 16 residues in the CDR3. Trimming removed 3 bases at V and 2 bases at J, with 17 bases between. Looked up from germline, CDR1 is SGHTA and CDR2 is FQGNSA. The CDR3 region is CASSFAGDPLTYEQYF. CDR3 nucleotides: TGTGCCAGCAGCTTCGCAGGGGACCCCCTTACCTACGAGCAGTACTTC.

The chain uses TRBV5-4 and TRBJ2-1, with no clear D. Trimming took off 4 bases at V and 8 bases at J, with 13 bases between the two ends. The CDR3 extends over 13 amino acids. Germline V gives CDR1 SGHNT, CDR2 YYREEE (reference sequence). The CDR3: CASSRSSADEQFF. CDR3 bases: TGTGCCAGCAGCCGATCGAGTGCCGATGAGCAGTTCTTC.

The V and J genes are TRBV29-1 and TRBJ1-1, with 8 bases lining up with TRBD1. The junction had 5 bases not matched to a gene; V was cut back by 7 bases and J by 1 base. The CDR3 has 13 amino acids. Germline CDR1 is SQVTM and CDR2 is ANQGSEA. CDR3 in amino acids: CSATGTGNTEAFF. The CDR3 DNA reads TGCAGCGCTACCGGGACAGGGAACACTGAAGCTTTCTTT.

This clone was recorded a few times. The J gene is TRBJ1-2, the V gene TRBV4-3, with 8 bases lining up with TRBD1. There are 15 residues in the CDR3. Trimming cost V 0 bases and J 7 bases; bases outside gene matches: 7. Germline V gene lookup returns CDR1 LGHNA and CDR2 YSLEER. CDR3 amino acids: CASSQDVRTGCGYTF. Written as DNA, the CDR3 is TGCGCCAGCAGCCAAGATGTAAGGACAGGGTGTGGCTACACCTTC.

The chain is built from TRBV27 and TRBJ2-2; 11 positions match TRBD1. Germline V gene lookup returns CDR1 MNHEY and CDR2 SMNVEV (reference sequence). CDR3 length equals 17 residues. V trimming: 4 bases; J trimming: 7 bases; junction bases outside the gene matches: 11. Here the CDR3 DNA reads TGTGCCAGCAGTTCCCTTGGACAGGGGGCTGGTGACGGGGAGCTGTTTTTT. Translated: CASSSLGQGAGDGELFF.

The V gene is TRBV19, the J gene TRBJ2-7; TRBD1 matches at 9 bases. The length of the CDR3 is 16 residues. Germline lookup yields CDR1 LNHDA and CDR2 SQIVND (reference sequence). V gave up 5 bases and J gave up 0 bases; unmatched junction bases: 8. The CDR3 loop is CASSPRGTGLSYEQYF. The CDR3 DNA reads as TGTGCCAGTAGTCCCAGGGGGACAGGGCTCTCCTACGAGCAGTACTTC.

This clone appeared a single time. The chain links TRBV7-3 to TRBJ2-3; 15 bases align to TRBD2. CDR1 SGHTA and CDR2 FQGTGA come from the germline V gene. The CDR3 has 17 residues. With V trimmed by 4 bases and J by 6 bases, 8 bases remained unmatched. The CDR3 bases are TGTGCCAGCAGCTCGACCGGGACTAGCGGGAGGACGGATACGCAGTATTTT. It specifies CASSSTGTSGRTDTQYF.

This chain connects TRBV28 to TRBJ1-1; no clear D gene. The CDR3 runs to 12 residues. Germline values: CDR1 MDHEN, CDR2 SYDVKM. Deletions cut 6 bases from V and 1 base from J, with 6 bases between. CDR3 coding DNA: TGTGCCAGCAGGAGGTGGAACACTGAAGCTTTCTTT. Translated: CASRRWNTEAFF.

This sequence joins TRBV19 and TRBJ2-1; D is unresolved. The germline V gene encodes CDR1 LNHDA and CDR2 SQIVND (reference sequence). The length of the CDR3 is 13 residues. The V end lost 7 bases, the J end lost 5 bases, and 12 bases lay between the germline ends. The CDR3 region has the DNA TGTGCCAGTACCCACCCGGTGAACAATGAGCAGTTCTTC. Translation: CASTHPVNNEQFF. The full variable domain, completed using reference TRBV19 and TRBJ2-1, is DGGITQSPKYLFRKEGQNVTLSCEQNLNHDAMYWYRQDPGQGLRLIYYSQIVNDFQKGDIAEGYSVSREKKESFPLTVTSAQKNPTAFYLCASTHPVNNEQFFGPGTRLTVL.

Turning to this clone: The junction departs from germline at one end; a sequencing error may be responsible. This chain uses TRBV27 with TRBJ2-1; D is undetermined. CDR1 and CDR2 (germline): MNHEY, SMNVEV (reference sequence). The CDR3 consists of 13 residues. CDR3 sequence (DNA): TGTGCCAGCAGTTTTAGCTCCTACAATGGGCAGTTCTTC. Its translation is CASSFSSYNGQFF.

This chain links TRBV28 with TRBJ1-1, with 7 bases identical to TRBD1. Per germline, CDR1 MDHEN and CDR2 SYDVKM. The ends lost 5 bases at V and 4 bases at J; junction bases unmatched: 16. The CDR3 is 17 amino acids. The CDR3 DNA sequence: TGTGCCAGCAGTCCAAGGGGGCTCACCCACCTGGTCACTGAAGCTTTCTTT. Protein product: CASSPRGLTHLVTEAFF.

The CDR3 coding sequence is TGTGCCAGCAGCTTAGAGGGCAGGGTCTACGAGCAGTACTTC. Encoded protein: CASSLEGRVYEQYF. The chain joins TRBV13 to TRBJ2-7; D is possibly TRBD1 (5 bases). CDR3 length: 14 amino acids. Deletions cut 1 base from V and 3 bases from J, with 10 bases between. The germline CDR1 and CDR2 sequences are PRHDT and FYEKMQ (reference sequence).

For the CDR3, the DNA is TGTGCCAGCAGTAGAGACAGGGTTCGCACAGATACGCAGTATTTT. Amino acids: CASSRDRVRTDTQYF. The J gene is TRBJ2-3, the V gene TRBV2; 7 nucleotides match TRBD1. The CDR3 runs 15 residues. Germline V gene sequence: CDR1 SNHLY, CDR2 FYNNEI. J lost 1 base, V lost 5 bases, and 6 bases had no gene match.

The chain's CDR3 is CASSLWFPGPSNAGELFF. Here the CDR3 DNA reads TGTGCCAGCAGCTTATGGTTCCCTGGCCCCTCAAACGCCGGGGAGCTGTTTTTT. The chain recombines TRBV5-6 with TRBJ2-2, with D hard to call. The CDR3 totals 18 residues. Germline V CDR1 and CDR2: SGHDT, YYEEEE. Trimming stripped 2 bases from V and 6 bases from J, with 23 bases between.

This chain's CDR3 is CASRAGTGHTGELFF. CDR3 sequence (DNA): TGCGCCAGCAGAGCCGGGACAGGGCACACCGGGGAGCTGTTTTTT. V and J are TRBV10-2 and TRBJ2-2; 9 bases align to TRBD1. After removal of 6 bases from V and 3 bases from J, the junction contained 5 bases not matched to a gene. Germline-derived CDR1 and CDR2 are WSHSY and SAAADI. The length of the CDR3 is 15 residues.